This T cell receptor beta chain derives from a study of shared clonotypes between healthy human individuals. Remarks on this clone: Its specificity is not known.

Germline-derived CDR1 and CDR2 are SGHAT and FQNNGV. The length of the CDR3 is 15 residues. Losses at the gene ends were 6 bases for V and 12 bases for J; bases not matched to a gene: 15. Method: immunoSEQ multiplex PCR; TCRdb's copy keeps in-frame clones and lacks some. Of 1,100,000 or so clones listed, 70% to 80% are singletons. Findings and caveats of the study: Sharing across four donors was highest in naive CD4 (roughly 5%) and lowest in memory CD8 (roughly 0.4%). Across subsets, estimated richness was generally greater for naive than for memory populations.

The genes are TRBV11-2 and TRBJ2-1; 9 bases are a match to TRBD2. This TCR was recovered from a young man in good health. Some clones in this sample may be carry-over from other donors' samples. The sequenced material came from memory CD4+ T cells from PBMCs. Described subset: CD45RA-negative fraction. The CDR3 DNA sequence: TGTGCCAGCAGGCGAAGCGGGAGGAGGCAGGGGGGGCAGTTCTTC. It specifies CASRRSGRRQGGQFF.